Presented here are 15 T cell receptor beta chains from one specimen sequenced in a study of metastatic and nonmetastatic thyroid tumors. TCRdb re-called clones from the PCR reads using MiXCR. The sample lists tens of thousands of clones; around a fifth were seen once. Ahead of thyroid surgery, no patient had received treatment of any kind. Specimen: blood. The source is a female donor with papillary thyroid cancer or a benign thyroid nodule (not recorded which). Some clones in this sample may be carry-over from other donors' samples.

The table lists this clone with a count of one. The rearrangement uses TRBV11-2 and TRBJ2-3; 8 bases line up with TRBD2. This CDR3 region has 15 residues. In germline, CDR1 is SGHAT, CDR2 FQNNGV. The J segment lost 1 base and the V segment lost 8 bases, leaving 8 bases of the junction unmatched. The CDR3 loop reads CASGRWRGGTDTQYF. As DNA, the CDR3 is TGTGCCAGCGGACGGTGGCGGGGGGGCACAGATACGCAGTATTTT.

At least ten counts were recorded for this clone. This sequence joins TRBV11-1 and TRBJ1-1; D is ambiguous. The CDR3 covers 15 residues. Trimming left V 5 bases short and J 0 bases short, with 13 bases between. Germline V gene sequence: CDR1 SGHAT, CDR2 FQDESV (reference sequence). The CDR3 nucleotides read TGTGCCAGCAGCCACTGGGAGCTCATGAACACTGAAGCTTTCTTT. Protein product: CASSHWELMNTEAFF. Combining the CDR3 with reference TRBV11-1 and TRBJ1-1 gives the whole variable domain EAEVAQSPRYKITEKSQAVAFWCDPISGHATLYWYRQILGQGPELLVQFQDESVVDDSQLPKDRFSAERLKGVDSTLKIQPAELGDSAMYLCASSHWELMNTEAFFGQGTRLTVV.

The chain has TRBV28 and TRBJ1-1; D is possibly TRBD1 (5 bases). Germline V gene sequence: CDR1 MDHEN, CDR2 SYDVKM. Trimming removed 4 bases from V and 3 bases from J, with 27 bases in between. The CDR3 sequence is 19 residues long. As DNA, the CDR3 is TGTGCCAGCAGTTACAGGCGGGTGGACCCCCACGAAAGGGACACTGAAGCTTTCTTT. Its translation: CASSYRRVDPHERDTEAFF.

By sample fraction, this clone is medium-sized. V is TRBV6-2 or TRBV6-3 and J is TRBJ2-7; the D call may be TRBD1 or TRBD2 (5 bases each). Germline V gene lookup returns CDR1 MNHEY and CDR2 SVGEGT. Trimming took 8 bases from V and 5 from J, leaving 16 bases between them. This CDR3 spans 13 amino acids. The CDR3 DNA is TGTGCCAGCTCGGGACCCACGTCTAACGAGCAGTACTTC. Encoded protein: CASSGPTSNEQYF.

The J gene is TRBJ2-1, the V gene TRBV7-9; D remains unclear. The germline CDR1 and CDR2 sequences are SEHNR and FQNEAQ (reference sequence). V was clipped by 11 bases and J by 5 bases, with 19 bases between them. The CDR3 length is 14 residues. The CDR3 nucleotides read TGTGCCTGGCACGTGGCTTATCCTGACAATGAGCAGTTCTTC. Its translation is CAWHVAYPDNEQFF. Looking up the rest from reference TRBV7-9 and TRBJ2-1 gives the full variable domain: DTGVSQNPRHKITKRGQNVTFRCDPISEHNRLYWYRQTLGQGPEFLTYFQNEAQLEKSRLLSDRFSAERPKGSFSTLEIQRTEQGDSAMYLCAWHVAYPDNEQFFGPGTRLTVL.

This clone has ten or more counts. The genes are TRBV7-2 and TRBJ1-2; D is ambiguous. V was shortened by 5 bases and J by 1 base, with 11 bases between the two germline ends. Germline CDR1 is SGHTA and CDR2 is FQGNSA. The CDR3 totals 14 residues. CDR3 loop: CASSPQADNYGYTF. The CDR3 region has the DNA TGTGCCAGCAGCCCCCAAGCGGATAACTATGGCTACACCTTC.

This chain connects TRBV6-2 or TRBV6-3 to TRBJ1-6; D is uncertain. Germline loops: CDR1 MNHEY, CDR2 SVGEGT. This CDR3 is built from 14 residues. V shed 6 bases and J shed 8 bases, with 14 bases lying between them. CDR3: CASSQEGMYSPLHF. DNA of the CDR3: TGTGCCAGCAGCCAAGAAGGGATGTATTCACCCCTCCACTTT.

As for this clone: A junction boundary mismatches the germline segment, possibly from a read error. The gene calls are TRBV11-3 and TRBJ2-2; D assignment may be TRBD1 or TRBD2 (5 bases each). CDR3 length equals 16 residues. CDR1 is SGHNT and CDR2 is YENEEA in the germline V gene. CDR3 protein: CASSLSVGRGTGDLFF. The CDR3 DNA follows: TGTGCCAGCAGCTTATCTGTGGGGCGCGGCACCGGGGATCTGTTTTTT.

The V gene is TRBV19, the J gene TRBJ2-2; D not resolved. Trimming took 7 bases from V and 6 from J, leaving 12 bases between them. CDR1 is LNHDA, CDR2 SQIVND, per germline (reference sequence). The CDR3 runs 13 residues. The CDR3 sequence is CASISRSPGELFF. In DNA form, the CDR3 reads TGTGCCAGTATCAGCCGGAGCCCCGGGGAGCTGTTTTTT.

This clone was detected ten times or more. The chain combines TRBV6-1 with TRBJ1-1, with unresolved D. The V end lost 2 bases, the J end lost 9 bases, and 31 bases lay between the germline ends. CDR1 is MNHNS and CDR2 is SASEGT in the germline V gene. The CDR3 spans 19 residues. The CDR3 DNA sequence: TGTGCCAGCAGTGAACGTGGTGGTTTCCGCCCCATGAGTAATCGGAAAGCTTTCTTT. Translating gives CASSERGGFRPMSNRKAFF.

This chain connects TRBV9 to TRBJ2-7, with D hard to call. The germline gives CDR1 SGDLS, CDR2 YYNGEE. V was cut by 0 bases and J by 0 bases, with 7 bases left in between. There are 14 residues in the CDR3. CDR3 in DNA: TGTGCCAGCAGCGTAGGACTGGCCTCCTACGAGCAGTACTTC. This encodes CASSVGLASYEQYF.

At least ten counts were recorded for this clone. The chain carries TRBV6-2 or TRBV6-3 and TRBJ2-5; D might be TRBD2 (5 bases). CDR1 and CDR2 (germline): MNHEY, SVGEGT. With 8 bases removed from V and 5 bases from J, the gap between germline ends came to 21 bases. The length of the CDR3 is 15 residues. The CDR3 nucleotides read TGTGCCAGCGGCGGGCCCGGTATTGGCAGGGAGACCCAGTACTTC. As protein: CASGGPGIGRETQYF.

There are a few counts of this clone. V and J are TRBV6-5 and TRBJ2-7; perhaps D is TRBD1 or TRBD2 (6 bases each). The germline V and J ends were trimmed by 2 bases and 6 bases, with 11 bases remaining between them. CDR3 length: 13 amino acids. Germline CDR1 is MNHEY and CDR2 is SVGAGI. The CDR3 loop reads CASSYGGGGEQYF. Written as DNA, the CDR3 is TGTGCCAGCAGTTACGGAGGGGGTGGCGAGCAGTACTTC.

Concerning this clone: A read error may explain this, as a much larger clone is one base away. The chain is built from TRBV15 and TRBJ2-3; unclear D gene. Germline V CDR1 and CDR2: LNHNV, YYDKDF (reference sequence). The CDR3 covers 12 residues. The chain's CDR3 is CATSRDGDTRYF. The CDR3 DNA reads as TGTGCCACCAGCAGAGATGGGGATACGCGGTATTTT.

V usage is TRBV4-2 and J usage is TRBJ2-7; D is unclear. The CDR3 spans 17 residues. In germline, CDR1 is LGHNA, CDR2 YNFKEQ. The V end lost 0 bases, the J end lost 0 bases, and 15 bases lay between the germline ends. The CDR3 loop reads CASSQDQRPVNSYEQYF. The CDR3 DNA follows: TGTGCCAGCAGCCAAGATCAAAGGCCCGTTAACTCCTACGAGCAGTACTTC.